This T cell receptor (beta chain) was documented in a study of shared clonotypes between healthy human individuals. This clone was found once. This CDR3 is built from 15 residues. V lost 10 bases and J 4 bases, leaving 23 bases between the germline ends. From germline, CDR1 is LNHDA and CDR2 SQIVND (reference sequence). Every subset's genomic DNA went evenly onto several immunoSEQ plates. Produced via immunoSEQ multiplex PCR; TCRdb's table is partial and in-frame only. The sample records 2 million to 2.5 million clones, almost 96% being singletons. The J gene is TRBJ2-7, the V gene TRBV19; the D is unclear. The sequencing sample was made of naive CD4+ T cells sorted from blood. Sample subset: CD45RA+ positively selected. The receptor was isolated from a man younger than 35 in good health. The CDR3: CATRDVGSSGYEQYF. In DNA form, the CDR3 reads TGTGCCACCCGAGATGTTGGCAGTTCGGGTTACGAGCAGTACTTC.